These T cell receptor beta chains were read from a single sample in a study of cytomegalovirus exposure and HLA in healthy donors. Libraries were prepared by immunoSEQ multiplex PCR; TCRdb keeps only in-frame clonotypes and omits some of them. The sample lists 57,000 or so clones, 90% to 96% seen once, with 0.85% to 1% in the top ten. Sequenced input: PBMCs. All receptors come from a man aged 18-30 years in good health and CMV-seronegative. Each CDR3 is given with its conserved first and last residue. D genes are given only for firm matches. Where a row states a size, it is once, few, many or the class of an expanded clone; other rows omit it.

D	size	V	J	DNA	CDR3
TRBD2	-	TRBV6-1	TRBJ2-7	TGTGCCAGCAGTAAGGCAGGGAGGGCCTACGAGCAGTACTTC	CASSKAGRAYEQYF
TRBD1	-	TRBV29-1	TRBJ2-6	TGCAGCGTTCAACAGGGGGTCTCTGGGGCCAACGTCCTGACTTTC	CSVQQGVSGANVLTF
-	-	TRBV7-2	TRBJ2-7	TGTGCCAGCAGCCCAGCGGCCGGGACTCGCCTAACCTACGAGCAGTACTTC	CASSPAAGTRLTYEQYF
TRBD1	-	TRBV6-1	TRBJ2-7	TGTGCCAGCGGGACAGGGAACGAGCAGTACTTC	CASGTGNEQYF
TRBD2	-	TRBV2	TRBJ2-3	TGTGCCAGCAGCGTCCCTCGCGCGGGAGAGACCACAGATACGCAGTATTTT	CASSVPRAGETTDTQYF
-	-	TRBV28	TRBJ2-3	TGTGCCAGCAGTTTTACAGCCCACACAGATACGCAGTATTTT	CASSFTAHTDTQYF
TRBD2	-	TRBV9	TRBJ2-1	TGTGCCAGCAGCGTAGGGGGGGGGACTGGCAATGAGCAGTTCTTC	CASSVGGGTGNEQFF
-	-	TRBV27	TRBJ1-1	TGTGCCAGCAGTCGTGCTGGGAAGAGGGACACTGAAGCTTTCTTT	CASSRAGKRDTEAFF
-	-	TRBV28	TRBJ1-5	TGTGCCAGCAGTTTCTTTGCGAGCAATCAGCCCCAGCATTTT	CASSFFASNQPQHF
TRBD1	-	TRBV18	TRBJ1-1	TGTGCCAGCTCACCAGGACAGGGGAACACTGAAGCTTTCTTT	CASSPGQGNTEAFF
-	once	TRBV4-1	TRBJ1-1	TGCGCCAGCAGCCAAGAGGCGGGGGCGAACACTGAAGCTTTCTTT	CASSQEAGANTEAFF
TRBD1	once	TRBV28	TRBJ2-3	TGTGCCAGCAGTTATGGACAGGGGGGCACAGATACGCAGTATTTT	CASSYGQGGTDTQYF
-	-	TRBV5-1	TRBJ2-4	TGCGCCAGCAGCTTTGCAGGGCCCCGCAGTGACCCTCAGTACTTC	CASSFAGPRSDPQYF
-	-	TRBV5-1	TRBJ2-7	TGCGCCAGCAGCTTTGTAACAGGGACCGAGGGGAACTACGAGCAGTACTTC	CASSFVTGTEGNYEQYF
TRBD1	-	TRBV7-9	TRBJ2-7	TGTGCCAGCAGCCACTCGGACAGGGGGTTTGGCGAGCAGTACTTC	CASSHSDRGFGEQYF
-	-	TRBV27	TRBJ2-5	TGTGCCAGCAGTCAACGACAGGGGAGGGTGGAGACCCAGTACTTC	CASSQRQGRVETQYF
-	once	TRBV7-3	TRBJ2-7	TGTGCCAGCACCCAGAGGGGGTACGAGCAGTACTTC	CASTQRGYEQYF
-	once	TRBV5-1	TRBJ2-1	TGCGCCAGCAGCTTAACAGGGAACGAGCAGTTCTTC	CASSLTGNEQFF
-	once	TRBV28	TRBJ2-3	TGTGCCAGCAGTTTGCTGCGTGGAGATACGCAGTATTTT	CASSLLRGDTQYF
TRBD1	-	TRBV6-1	TRBJ2-1	TGTGCCAGCAGTGAAGCGCAAGGGGGCGGTAATGGGCGCGAGCAGTTCTTC	CASSEAQGGGNGREQFF
TRBD1	once	TRBV4-1	TRBJ2-7	TGCGCCAGCAGCCATCTACAGGGGTATGGGTACGAGCAGTACTTC	CASSHLQGYGYEQYF
-	-	TRBV10-3	TRBJ1-3	TGTGCCATCAGGGTAGGCAGGCTCGGAAACACCATATATTTT	CAIRVGRLGNTIYF
-	once	TRBV10-3	TRBJ2-3	TGTGCCATCAGTGAGTCCCCCCCCCGGAGAGGCACAGATACGCAGTATTTT	CAISESPPRRGTDTQYF
TRBD2	-	TRBV9	TRBJ2-3	TGTGCCAGCAGCGTAGTAGCGGGAGGGAGGGGAAGCACAGATACGCAGTATTTT	CASSVVAGGRGSTDTQYF
-	-	TRBV21-1	TRBJ1-5	TGTGCCAGCAGCAAAGATTCACTCTATAGCAATCAGCCCCAGCATTTT	CASSKDSLYSNQPQHF
-	-	TRBV28	TRBJ2-1	TGTGCCAGCAGTTTCGGGTTATACAATGAGCAGTTCTTC	CASSFGLYNEQFF
TRBD2	once	TRBV30	TRBJ2-1	TGTGCCGGAGACGGTGGGAGGGGTGAGCAGTTCTTC	CAGDGGRGEQFF
TRBD2	-	TRBV11-3	TRBJ2-5	TGTGCCAGCAGCCTGGGCCAGCGGGAAGACCAAGAGACCCAGTACTTC	CASSLGQREDQETQYF
TRBD2	once	TRBV5-1	TRBJ2-1	TGCGCCAGCAGCTTGGATCTAGCGGGACCCAATGAGCAGTTCTTC	CASSLDLAGPNEQFF
-	-	TRBV5-4	TRBJ1-1	TGTGCCAGCAGCTTGGGTGGGGCGCGGGGGCTCACTGAAGCTTTCTTT	CASSLGGARGLTEAFF
TRBD2	-	TRBV28	TRBJ2-7	TGTGCCAGCAGTTTAGGGCCGGTGGGGGGGGTTGTTGGCTTC	CASSLGPVGGVVGF
TRBD2	-	TRBV7-2	TRBJ2-2	TGTGCCAGCAGCTTAAAGGGACTAGCGGGAGGATTGAACACCGGGGAGCTGTTTTTT	CASSLKGLAGGLNTGELFF
TRBD1	-	TRBV19	TRBJ1-1	TGTGCCAGTAGTGCGGGACAGATGAACACTGAAGCTTTCTTT	CASSAGQMNTEAFF
TRBD1	-	TRBV11-2	TRBJ1-1	TGTGCCAGCAGCCGAGGACAGGGGGCAGACACTGAAGCTTTCTTT	CASSRGQGADTEAFF
TRBD2	-	TRBV28	TRBJ2-1	TGTGCCAGCAGTTTATTTTTTCGGCGGGAGATCGGCAATGAGCAGTTCTTC	CASSLFFRREIGNEQFF
TRBD2	-	TRBV5-4	TRBJ2-1	TGTGCCAGCAGCCGAGGGCGGGAGGGAGGGAATGAGCAGTTCTTC	CASSRGREGGNEQFF
-	-	TRBV4-3	TRBJ2-7	TGCGCCAGCAGCCAAGATCTAGATGGGTTCTACGAGCAGTACTTC	CASSQDLDGFYEQYF
-	-	TRBV13	TRBJ2-7	TGTGCCAGCAGCTCAAACGGGAGACCCTACGAGCAGTACTTC	CASSSNGRPYEQYF
TRBD1	-	TRBV7-9	TRBJ2-1	TGTGCCAGTGCTTGGACAGGTGCCTCTCGTGGTGAGCAGTTCTTC	CASAWTGASRGEQFF
-	-	TRBV13	TRBJ1-5	TGTGCCAGCAGCTTAGGTGGACGGGAAAATCAGCCCCAGCATTTT	CASSLGGRENQPQHF
-	-	TRBV7-6	TRBJ2-5	TGTGCCAGCAGCTTTCTAGCGTCCCAAGAGACCCAGTACTTC	CASSFLASQETQYF
TRBD1	-	TRBV5-6	TRBJ1-1	TGTGCCAGCAGCTTGCGAAGGACAGGGGTGGGCACTGAAGCTTTCTTT	CASSLRRTGVGTEAFF
TRBD2	once	TRBV6-5	TRBJ2-5	TGTGCCAGCAGCCACTCAAGCGGGAGTTACGAGACCCAGTACTTC	CASSHSSGSYETQYF
-	once	TRBV12-2	TRBJ2-7	TGTGCAAGTCGCTCTATAGAACAGGGGGAATGCGACGAGCAGTACTTC	CASRSIEQGECDEQYF
TRBD2	-	TRBV5-3	TRBJ2-7	TGTGCCAGAAGCGTCCGGAGTAGCGGGGGCCTCAACTCCTACGAGCAGTACTTC	CARSVRSSGGLNSYEQYF
-	-	TRBV5-1	TRBJ1-1	TGCGCCAGCAGCTGGGGGGGCCTCAGGGAAGCTTTCTTT	CASSWGGLREAFF
-	-	TRBV7-4	TRBJ1-4	TGTGCCAGCAGCTTAAGGCGTGAGGCAACTAATGAAAAACTGTTTTTT	CASSLRREATNEKLFF
-	-	TRBV27	TRBJ1-1	TGTGCCAGCAGTTCCAACCTGCGGGGGCTGAACACTGAAGCTTTCTTT	CASSSNLRGLNTEAFF
TRBD1	-	TRBV29-1	TRBJ2-7	TGCAGCGTCACAGGGGGACAGGGACCTTTAAACGAGCAGTACTTC	CSVTGGQGPLNEQYF
-	-	TRBV19	TRBJ2-5	TGTGCCAGTAGTATAAACAGCCGACAAGAGACCCAGTACTTC	CASSINSRQETQYF
TRBD2	once	TRBV7-9	TRBJ2-2	TGTGCCAGCAGCTTAGTTGTTCTAGCGGGAGGCGTCGACGGGGAGCTGTTTTTT	CASSLVVLAGGVDGELFF
-	-	TRBV13	TRBJ2-7	TGTGCCAGCAGCTCCAGTCACGAGCAGTACTTC	CASSSSHEQYF
TRBD2	-	TRBV28	TRBJ2-1	TGTGCCAGCAGTACCGGACTAGCGGGAGCGTACAATGAGCAGTTCTTC	CASSTGLAGAYNEQFF
-	-	TRBV11-3	TRBJ2-7	TGTGCCAGCTCGACAGGAGATCTTTACGAGCAGTACTTC	CASSTGDLYEQYF
-	-	TRBV5-1	TRBJ1-1	TGCGCCAGCAGCGCTTACAGGTTGAACACTGAAGCTTTCTTT	CASSAYRLNTEAFF
-	-	TRBV7-9	TRBJ2-2	TGTGCCAGCAGCAGCGGTGGAGACACCGGGGAGCTGTTTTTT	CASSSGGDTGELFF
-	-	TRBV6-5	TRBJ1-2	TGTGCCAGCAGTTACTCATTAGCTAACTATGGCTACACCTTC	CASSYSLANYGYTF
TRBD2	-	TRBV2	TRBJ2-1	TGTGCCAGCTATGGGACTAGCGGGAGGGAAGAAAGAGAGCAGTTCTTC	CASYGTSGREEREQFF
-	-	TRBV7-9	TRBJ2-1	TGTGCCAGCAGCTTCAAAATGGCCCAAGAAAACGCAGGCGATGAGCAGTTCTTC	CASSFKMAQENAGDEQFF
TRBD2	-	TRBV9	TRBJ2-7	TGTGCCAGCAGCGAGGGACTAGGGACGGACGAGCAGTACTTC	CASSEGLGTDEQYF